Below, 20 T cell receptor beta chains from the same sample are listed, as sequenced in a study of cytomegalovirus exposure and HLA in healthy donors. PCR amplification relied on 60 Vbeta primers (plus 13 Jbeta primers). The repertoire was sequenced with immunoSEQ multiplex PCR; TCRdb's copy has only in-frame clones and lacks some. Of about 130,000 clones listed, around 75% are singletons. The sequenced material came from PBMCs. The receptors shown here come from a woman aged 50 to 60 in good health and CMV-seronegative.

This chain links TRBV12-5 with TRBJ2-1; D is ambiguous. CDR3 size: 13 residues. V lost 5 bases and J lost 2, with 7 bases in between. Germline V CDR1 and CDR2: LGHNT, FRNRAP. The CDR3 coding sequence is TGTGCTAGTGGTCTAACTCCCTACAATGAGCAGTTCTTC. Translated: CASGLTPYNEQFF. The whole variable domain, remainder taken from reference TRBV12-5 and TRBJ2-1, is DARVTQTPRHKVTEMGQEVTMRCQPILGHNTVFWYRQTMMQGLELLAYFRNRAPLDDSGMPKDRFSAEMPDATLATLKIQPSEPRDSAVYFCASGLTPYNEQFFGPGTRLTVL.

The chain employs TRBV5-5 and TRBJ2-2; TRBD1 is a possible D gene (5 bases). The CDR3 sequence is 16 residues long. V lost 2 bases and J 4 bases, leaving 15 bases between the germline ends. Per the germline V gene, CDR1 is SGHKS and CDR2 is YYEKEE (reference sequence). The CDR3 bases are TGTGCCAGCAGCTTTGAGGTAGCCCAGGGCACCGGGGAGCTGTTTTTT. This encodes CASSFEVAQGTGELFF.

This clone occurred once. V gene TRBV30 combines with J gene TRBJ2-2; 7 bases are a match to TRBD2. V was pared by 4 bases and J by 1 base, with 18 bases of the junction left unmatched. The germline V gene encodes CDR1 GTSNPN and CDR2 SVGIG (reference sequence). The CDR3 consists of 19 residues. Here the CDR3 reads CAWTRKYTPPGGNTGELFF. The DNA for the CDR3 is TGTGCCTGGACCAGAAAATATACTCCTCCGGGAGGGAACACCGGGGAGCTGTTTTTT. Full variable domain (remainder filled in from reference TRBV30 and TRBJ2-2): SQTIHQWPATLVQPVGSPLSLECTVEGTSNPNLYWYRQAAGRGLQLLFYSVGIGQISSEVPQNLSASRPQDRQFILSSKKLLLSDSGFYLCAWTRKYTPPGGNTGELFFGEGSRLTVL.

The V call is TRBV4-1, the J call TRBJ1-5; D might be TRBD1 (6 bases). The CDR3 is 16 amino acids. The germline CDR1 and CDR2 sequences are MGHRA and YSYEKL. V was shortened by 0 bases and J by 4 bases, with 13 bases between the two germline ends. The DNA for the CDR3 is TGCGCCAGCAGCCAAGATGGGTGGACAGCTAATCAGCCCCAGCATTTT. This gives the protein CASSQDGWTANQPQHF.

This clone was seen only a few times. The chain links TRBV5-8 to TRBJ1-5, with 9 nucleotides matching TRBD1. The CDR3 sequence is 16 residues long. The V gene's germline CDR1 is SGHTS and CDR2 YDEGEE. With V trimmed by 2 bases and J by 5 bases, 8 bases remained unmatched. CDR3 DNA: TGTGCCAGCAGCTTTTCCGGGACAGGGTTGGATCAGCCCCAGCATTTT. It encodes CASSFSGTGLDQPQHF.

This clone has more than one count but fewer than ten. The chain is built from TRBV7-9 and TRBJ2-3, with D perhaps matching TRBD2 (5 bases). This CDR3 comprises 14 residues. The V end lost 6 bases, the J end lost 4 bases, and 14 bases lay between the germline ends. Germline CDR1 is SEHNR and CDR2 is FQNEAQ (reference sequence). This chain's CDR3 is CASRTSQAADTQYF. The CDR3 nucleotides read TGTGCCAGCAGGACTTCGCAAGCGGCAGATACGCAGTATTTT.

The CDR3 nucleotides are TGTGCCAGCAGCTTAGCGACTAGCGAAGACACAGATACGCAGTATTTT. Encoded protein: CASSLATSEDTDTQYF. The chain joins TRBV7-6 to TRBJ2-3; 8 bases are shared with TRBD2. CDR1 and CDR2 (germline): SGHVS, FNYEAQ. This CDR3 spans 16 amino acids. The J segment lost 2 bases and the V segment lost 0 bases, leaving 4 bases of the junction unmatched.

The chain uses TRBV5-6 and TRBJ1-2, with TRBD1 as a possible D gene (6 bases). V lost 0 bases, J lost 8 bases, and 17 bases lay in between. Germline-derived CDR1 and CDR2 are SGHDT and YYEEEE. The CDR3 runs 15 residues. The CDR3, as DNA: TGTGCCAGCAGCTTGGGGTTACAGGGCTTTGGCGGCTACACCTTC. This gives the protein CASSLGLQGFGGYTF.

This clone occurred a few times. This chain connects TRBV5-6 to TRBJ2-1, with TRBD1 as a possible D gene (5 bases). The CDR3 contains 13 residues. CDR1 SGHDT and CDR2 YYEEEE come from the germline V gene. V was shortened by 4 bases and J by 4 bases, with 9 bases between the two germline ends. The CDR3, as DNA: TGTGCCAGCAGCAGACAGCCTTACAATGAGCAGTTCTTC. It encodes CASSRQPYNEQFF.

The gene calls are TRBV28 and TRBJ2-7; a possible D gene is TRBD1 (7 bases). This CDR3 has 13 residues. Per germline, CDR1 MDHEN and CDR2 SYDVKM. The germline V and J ends were trimmed by 5 bases and 5 bases, with 13 bases remaining between them. The CDR3 DNA follows: TGTGCCAGCAGTCCAGGGGGGCCAAACGAGCAGTACTTC. Its translation: CASSPGGPNEQYF.

This chain uses TRBV6-6 with TRBJ1-1; maybe TRBD1 (6 bases). This CDR3 is built from 15 residues. Germline V gene sequence: CDR1 MNHNY, CDR2 SVGAGI (reference sequence). V was trimmed by 6 bases and J by 5 bases, leaving 19 bases between them. The CDR3 spells CASRGSVSRGTEAFF. For the CDR3, the DNA is TGTGCCAGCAGGGGGTCAGTATCGAGGGGGACTGAAGCTTTCTTT.

V and J are TRBV27 and TRBJ2-6; 9 bases agree with TRBD2. With 1 base clipped from V and 12 bases from J, the junction kept 7 bases outside the gene matches. Germline CDR1 is MNHEY and CDR2 is SMNVEV (reference sequence). The CDR3 sequence is 15 residues long. This CDR3 reads CASSLWGREGFVLTF. For the CDR3, the DNA is TGTGCCAGCAGTTTATGGGGGCGGGAGGGTTTCGTCCTGACTTTC.

The chain joins TRBV7-9 to TRBJ2-3; 14 positions match TRBD2. The CDR3 has 17 amino acids. V gave up 8 bases and J gave up 4 bases; unmatched junction bases: 11. Germline V gene lookup returns CDR1 SEHNR and CDR2 FQNEAQ (reference sequence). This CDR3 reads CASSGSGLAGAADTQYF. CDR3 DNA sequence: TGTGCCAGCTCGGGGTCGGGACTAGCGGGAGCCGCAGATACGCAGTATTTT.

V usage is TRBV19 and J usage is TRBJ2-3; D is uncertain. Trimming took 8 bases from V and 1 from J, leaving 13 bases between them. The CDR3 length is 14 residues. The germline V gene encodes CDR1 LNHDA and CDR2 SQIVND (reference sequence). This chain's CDR3 is CASQTLTGTDTQYF. The CDR3 nucleotides read TGTGCCAGTCAGACCCTGACTGGCACAGATACGCAGTATTTT.

The chain employs TRBV6-6 and TRBJ2-1; TRBD2 agrees at 13 bases. V shed 5 bases and J 9 bases; nucleotides not matched to a gene: 7. This CDR3 is 15 amino acids long. Germline V lookup: CDR1 MNHNY, CDR2 SVGAGI (reference sequence). CDR3 in amino acids: CASSVGLAGVLEQFF. The CDR3, as DNA: TGTGCCAGCAGTGTCGGACTAGCGGGAGTTCTTGAGCAGTTCTTC.

This chain connects TRBV6-5 to TRBJ2-7; TRBD2 is a possible D gene (5 bases). V lost 0 bases to trimming and J lost 1 base, with 10 bases between them. The CDR3 spans 15 residues. Germline values: CDR1 MNHEY, CDR2 SVGAGI. This chain's CDR3 is CASSYSSAESYEQYF. CDR3 coding DNA: TGTGCCAGCAGTTACTCATCAGCGGAGTCCTACGAGCAGTACTTC.

This chain joins TRBV19 and TRBJ2-1; 7 bases match TRBD1. Trimming cost V 6 bases and J 4 bases; bases outside gene matches: 9. CDR3 length: 15 residues. Per the germline V gene, CDR1 is LNHDA and CDR2 is SQIVND (reference sequence). The CDR3 nucleotides read TGTGCCAGTAGCACCGGGACAGACGTTTACAATGAGCAGTTCTTC. Translating gives CASSTGTDVYNEQFF. The whole variable domain, remainder taken from reference TRBV19 and TRBJ2-1, is DGGITQSPKYLFRKEGQNVTLSCEQNLNHDAMYWYRQDPGQGLRLIYYSQIVNDFQKGDIAEGYSVSREKKESFPLTVTSAQKNPTAFYLCASSTGTDVYNEQFFGPGTRLTVL.

V gene TRBV19 combines with J gene TRBJ2-1; 10 bases align to TRBD2. V shed 10 bases, J shed 2 bases, and the junction held 8 bases outside the gene matches. CDR3 length: 15 residues. The germline V gene has CDR1 LNHDA and CDR2 SQIVND (reference sequence). The CDR3 here is CATKAGGPTYNEQFF. CDR3 in DNA: TGTGCCACTAAAGCGGGAGGGCCCACCTACAATGAGCAGTTCTTC.

The genes are TRBV27 and TRBJ2-7, with D uncertain. Trimming took 6 bases from V and 3 from J, leaving 15 bases between them. The CDR3 consists of 14 residues. Per the germline V gene, CDR1 is MNHEY and CDR2 is SMNVEV (reference sequence). The CDR3 DNA follows: TGTGCCAGCAGCCGCGCCTGGGCCAGCTACGAGCAGTACTTC. Encoded protein: CASSRAWASYEQYF.

V usage is TRBV29-1 and J usage is TRBJ1-1, with 8 positions matching TRBD1. Trimming at V came to 8 bases and at J to 5 bases, leaving 10 bases not matched to a gene. From germline, CDR1 is SQVTM and CDR2 ANQGSEA. This CDR3 region has 13 residues. CDR3 amino acids: CSLTGTGGTEAFF. CDR3 nucleotides: TGCAGCCTCACCGGGACAGGAGGTACTGAAGCTTTCTTT.